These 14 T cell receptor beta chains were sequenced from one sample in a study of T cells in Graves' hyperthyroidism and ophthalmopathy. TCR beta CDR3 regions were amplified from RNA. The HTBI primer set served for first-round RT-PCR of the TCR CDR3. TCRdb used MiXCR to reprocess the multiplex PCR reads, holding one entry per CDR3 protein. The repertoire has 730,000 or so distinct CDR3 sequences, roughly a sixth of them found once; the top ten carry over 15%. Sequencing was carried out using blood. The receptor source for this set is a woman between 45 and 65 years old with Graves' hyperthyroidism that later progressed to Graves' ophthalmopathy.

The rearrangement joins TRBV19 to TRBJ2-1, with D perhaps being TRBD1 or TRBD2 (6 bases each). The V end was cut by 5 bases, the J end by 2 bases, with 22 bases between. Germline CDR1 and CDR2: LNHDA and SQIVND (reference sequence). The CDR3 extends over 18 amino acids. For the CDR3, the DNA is TGTGCCAGTAGTGAATCCCTCCGCAAGGGGGGAACCTACAATGAGCAGTTCTTC. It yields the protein CASSESLRKGGTYNEQFF. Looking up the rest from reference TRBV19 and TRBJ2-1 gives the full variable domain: DGGITQSPKYLFRKEGQNVTLSCEQNLNHDAMYWYRQDPGQGLRLIYYSQIVNDFQKGDIAEGYSVSREKKESFPLTVTSAQKNPTAFYLCASSESLRKGGTYNEQFFGPGTRLTVL.

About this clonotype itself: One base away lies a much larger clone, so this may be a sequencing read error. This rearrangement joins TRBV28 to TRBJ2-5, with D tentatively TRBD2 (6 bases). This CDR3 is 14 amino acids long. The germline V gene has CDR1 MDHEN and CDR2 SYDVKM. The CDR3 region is CATQLGGSQEAQYF. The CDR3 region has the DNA TGTGCCACACAATTGGGGGGATCACAAGAGGCCCAGTACTTC.

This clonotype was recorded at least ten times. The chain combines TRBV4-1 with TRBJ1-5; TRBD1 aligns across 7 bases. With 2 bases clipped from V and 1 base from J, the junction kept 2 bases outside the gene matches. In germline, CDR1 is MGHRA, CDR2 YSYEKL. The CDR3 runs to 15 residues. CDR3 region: CASSQWTGSNQPQHF. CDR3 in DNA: TGCGCCAGCAGCCAATGGACAGGAAGCAATCAGCCCCAGCATTTT.

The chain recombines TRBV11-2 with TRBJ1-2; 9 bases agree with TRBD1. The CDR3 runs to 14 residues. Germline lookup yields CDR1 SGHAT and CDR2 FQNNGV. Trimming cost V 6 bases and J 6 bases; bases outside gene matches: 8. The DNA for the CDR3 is TGTGCCAGCAGTTCCACAGGGGGCTGGGATGGCTACACCTTC. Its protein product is CASSSTGGWDGYTF.

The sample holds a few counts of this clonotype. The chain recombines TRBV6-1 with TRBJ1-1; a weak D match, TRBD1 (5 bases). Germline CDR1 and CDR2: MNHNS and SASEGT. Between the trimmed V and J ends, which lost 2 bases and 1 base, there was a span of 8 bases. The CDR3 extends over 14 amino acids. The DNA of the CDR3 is TGTGCCAGCAGTGAACCCGACAGGAACACTGAAGCTTTCTTT. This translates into CASSEPDRNTEAFF.

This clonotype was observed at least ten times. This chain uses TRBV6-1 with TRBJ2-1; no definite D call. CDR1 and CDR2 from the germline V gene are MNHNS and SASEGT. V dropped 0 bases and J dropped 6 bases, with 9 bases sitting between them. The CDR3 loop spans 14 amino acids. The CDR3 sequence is CASSEASRPNEQFF. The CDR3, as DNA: TGTGCCAGCAGTGAAGCGTCCAGGCCCAATGAGCAGTTCTTC.

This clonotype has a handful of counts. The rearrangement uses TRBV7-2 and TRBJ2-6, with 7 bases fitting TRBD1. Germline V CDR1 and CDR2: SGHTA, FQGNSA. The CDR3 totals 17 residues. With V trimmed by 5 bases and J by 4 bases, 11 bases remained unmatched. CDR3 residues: CASSDWTGRSGANVLTF. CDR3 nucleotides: TGTGCCAGCAGCGATTGGACAGGCAGATCGGGGGCCAACGTCCTGACTTTC.

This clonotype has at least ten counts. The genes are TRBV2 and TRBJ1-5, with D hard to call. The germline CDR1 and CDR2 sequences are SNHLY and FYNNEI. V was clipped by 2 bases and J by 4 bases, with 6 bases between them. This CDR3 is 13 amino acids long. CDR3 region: CASSELVNQPQHF. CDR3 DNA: TGTGCCAGCAGTGAACTAGTTAATCAGCCCCAGCATTTT.

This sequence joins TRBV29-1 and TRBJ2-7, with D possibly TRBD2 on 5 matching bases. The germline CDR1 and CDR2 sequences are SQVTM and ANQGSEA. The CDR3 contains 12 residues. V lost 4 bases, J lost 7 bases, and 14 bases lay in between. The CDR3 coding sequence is TGCAGCGTTGTAGGGCAGGAGGAGGAGCAGTACTTC. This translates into CSVVGQEEEQYF.

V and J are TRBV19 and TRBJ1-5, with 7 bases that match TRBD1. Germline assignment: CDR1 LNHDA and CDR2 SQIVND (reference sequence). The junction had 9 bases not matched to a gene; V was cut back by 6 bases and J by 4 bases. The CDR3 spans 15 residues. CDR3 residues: CASSQGQTQNQPQHF. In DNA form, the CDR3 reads TGTGCCAGTAGCCAGGGACAGACCCAAAATCAGCCCCAGCATTTT.

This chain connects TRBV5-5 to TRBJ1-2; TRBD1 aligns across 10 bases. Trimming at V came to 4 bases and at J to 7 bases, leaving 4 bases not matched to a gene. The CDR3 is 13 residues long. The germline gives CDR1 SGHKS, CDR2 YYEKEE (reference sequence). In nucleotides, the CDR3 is TGTGCCAGCAGCCGAAGGACAGGGGGTGGCTACACCTTC. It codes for CASSRRTGGGYTF.

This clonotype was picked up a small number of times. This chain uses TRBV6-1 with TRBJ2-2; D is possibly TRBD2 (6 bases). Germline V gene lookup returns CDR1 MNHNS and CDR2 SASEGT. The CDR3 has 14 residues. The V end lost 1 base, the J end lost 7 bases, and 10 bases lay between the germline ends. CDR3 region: CASSEDAGIGELFF. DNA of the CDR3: TGTGCCAGCAGTGAAGATGCGGGAATCGGGGAGCTGTTTTTT.

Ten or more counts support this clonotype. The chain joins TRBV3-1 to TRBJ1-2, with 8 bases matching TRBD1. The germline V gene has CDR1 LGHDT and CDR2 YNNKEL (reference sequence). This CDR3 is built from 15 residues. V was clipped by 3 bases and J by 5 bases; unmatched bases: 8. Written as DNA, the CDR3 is TGTGCCAGCAGCCAGCTCGCAGGGGGCCTGTATGGCTACACCTTC. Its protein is CASSQLAGGLYGYTF. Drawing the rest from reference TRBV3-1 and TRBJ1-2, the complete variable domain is DTAVSQTPKYLVTQMGNDKSIKCEQNLGHDTMYWYKQDSKKFLKIMFSYNNKELIINETVPNRFSPKSPDKAHLNLHINSLELGDSAVYFCASSQLAGGLYGYTFGSGTRLTVV.

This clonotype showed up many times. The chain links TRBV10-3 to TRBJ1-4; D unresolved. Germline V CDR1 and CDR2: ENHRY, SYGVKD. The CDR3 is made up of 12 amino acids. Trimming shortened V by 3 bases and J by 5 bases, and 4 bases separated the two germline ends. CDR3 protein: CAISDRNEKLFF. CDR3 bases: TGTGCCATCAGTGACAGGAATGAAAAACTGTTTTTT.